This TCR beta chain was recovered during a study of blood T cells in healthy people across ages. This clonotype was found a few times. Its antigen is as yet unknown. Study findings and constraints: Measured against age, TCR beta diversity per million T cells decreased in a roughly linear manner.

This CDR3 spans 16 amino acids. Germline-derived CDR1 and CDR2 are MNHEY and SMNVEV (reference sequence). Trimming cost V 5 bases and J 1 base; bases outside gene matches: 8. The second PCR ran about 6 to 12 cycles with a sample-barcoded 5' primer and J-beta primers. TCRdb fed the 5' RACE reads into MiXCR, producing one record per CDR3 protein. The sample holds roughly 1.5 million distinct CDR3 sequences, approximately 42% seen once. There were at least 5.5 micrograms of total RNA extracted from every sample. The genes are TRBV27 and TRBJ2-5, with 9 bases aligning to TRBD1. Material: blood. The origin of this receptor is a woman aged 18-35 years in good health. CDR3 in DNA: TGTGCCAGCAGTCCAGCAGGACAGGGGACCCAAGAGACCCAGTACTTC. It specifies CASSPAGQGTQETQYF.